The rows below give T cell receptor beta chains drawn from one sample of a study of blood T cells in healthy people across ages. One entry per CDR3 protein, called by TCRdb with MiXCR from the 5' RACE reads. There are about 1.8 million distinct CDR3 sequences in the sample; 49% occur only once, and 2% to 2.5% lies in the top ten. The sequencing sample was made of blood. Receptor source: a woman aged 40-49 years in good health. Both conserved end residues are trimmed from each CDR3.

j_call | v_call | cdr3_aa
TRBJ1-2 | TRBV5-6 | ASSEGDTNYGYT
TRBJ2-1 | TRBV20-1 | STRVSSSYNEQF
TRBJ2-1 | TRBV7-2 | ASSLDGWDYNEQF
. | TRBV6-6 | ASSYHGTSDYEQY
TRBJ1-5 | TRBV7-9 | ASGTTGGNQPQH
TRBJ2-5 | TRBV27 | ATTSTGTTQETQY
TRBJ2-1 | TRBV20-1 | SARDPGRGIYNEQL
TRBJ1-5 | TRBV28 | ASSLRQGGASNQPQH
TRBJ2-3 | TRBV4-3 | ASSLLKTSGDTDTQY
TRBJ1-6 | TRBV9 | ASSAWGVNSPLH
TRBJ2-5 | TRBV20-1 | SARVTGGVIETQY
TRBJ2-5 | TRBV3-1 | ASSQVIGAEETQY
TRBJ2-3 | TRBV29-1 | SVSQGTDTQY
. | TRBV7-8 | ASSPAGGGHEQY
TRBJ1-2 | TRBV11-2 | ASSLLTANYGYT
TRBJ2-5 | TRBV7-2 | ASSKGGVETQY
TRBJ2-3 | TRBV27 | ASSTLVMADTQY